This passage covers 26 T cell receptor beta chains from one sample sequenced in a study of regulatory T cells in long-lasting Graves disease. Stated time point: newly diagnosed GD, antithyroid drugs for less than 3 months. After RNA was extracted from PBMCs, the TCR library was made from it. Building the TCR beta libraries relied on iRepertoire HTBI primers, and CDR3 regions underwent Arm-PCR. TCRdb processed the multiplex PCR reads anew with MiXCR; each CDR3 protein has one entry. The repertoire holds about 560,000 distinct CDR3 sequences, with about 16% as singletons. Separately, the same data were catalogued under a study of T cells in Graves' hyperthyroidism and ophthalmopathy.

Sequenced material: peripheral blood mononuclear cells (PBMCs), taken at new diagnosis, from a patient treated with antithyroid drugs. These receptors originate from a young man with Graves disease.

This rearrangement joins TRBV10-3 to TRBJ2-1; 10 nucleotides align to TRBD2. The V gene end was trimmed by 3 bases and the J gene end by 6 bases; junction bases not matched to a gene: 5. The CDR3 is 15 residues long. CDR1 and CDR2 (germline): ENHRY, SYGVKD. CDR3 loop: CAISEGTSVGNEQFF. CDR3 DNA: TGTGCCATCAGTGAAGGGACTAGCGTTGGCAATGAGCAGTTCTTC.

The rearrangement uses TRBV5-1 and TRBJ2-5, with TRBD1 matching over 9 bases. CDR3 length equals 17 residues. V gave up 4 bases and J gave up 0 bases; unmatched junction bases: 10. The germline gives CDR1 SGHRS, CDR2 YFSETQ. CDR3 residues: CASSPGDRAAYQETQYF. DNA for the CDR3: TGCGCCAGCAGCCCGGGGGACAGGGCGGCTTACCAAGAGACCCAGTACTTC.

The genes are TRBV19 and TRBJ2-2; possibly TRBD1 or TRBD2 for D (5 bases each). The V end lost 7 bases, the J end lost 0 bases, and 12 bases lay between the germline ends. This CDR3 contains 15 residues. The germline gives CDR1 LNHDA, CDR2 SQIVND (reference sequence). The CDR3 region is CASKQGDANTGELFF. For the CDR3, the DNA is TGTGCCAGTAAGCAAGGGGACGCGAACACCGGGGAGCTGTTTTTT.

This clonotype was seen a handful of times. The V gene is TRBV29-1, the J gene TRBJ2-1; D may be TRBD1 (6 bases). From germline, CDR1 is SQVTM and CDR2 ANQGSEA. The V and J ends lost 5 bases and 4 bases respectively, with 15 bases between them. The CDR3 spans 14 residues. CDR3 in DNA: TGCAGCGTTACCACAGGGTCTGGGTACAATGAGCAGTTCTTC. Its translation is CSVTTGSGYNEQFF.

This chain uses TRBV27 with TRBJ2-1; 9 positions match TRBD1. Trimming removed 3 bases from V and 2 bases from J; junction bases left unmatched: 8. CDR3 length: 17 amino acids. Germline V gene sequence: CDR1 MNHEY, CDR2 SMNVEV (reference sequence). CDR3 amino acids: CASSFSFRDRAYNEQFF. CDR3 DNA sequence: TGTGCCAGCAGTTTCAGTTTCCGGGACAGGGCCTACAATGAGCAGTTCTTC.

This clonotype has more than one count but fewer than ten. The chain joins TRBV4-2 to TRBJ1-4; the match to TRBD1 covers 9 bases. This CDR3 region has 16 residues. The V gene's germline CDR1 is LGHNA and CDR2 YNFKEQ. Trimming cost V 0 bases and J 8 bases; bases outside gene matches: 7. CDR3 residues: CASSQDLRDRVEKLFF. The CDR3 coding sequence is TGTGCCAGCAGCCAAGATCTTCGGGACAGGGTCGAAAAACTGTTTTTT.

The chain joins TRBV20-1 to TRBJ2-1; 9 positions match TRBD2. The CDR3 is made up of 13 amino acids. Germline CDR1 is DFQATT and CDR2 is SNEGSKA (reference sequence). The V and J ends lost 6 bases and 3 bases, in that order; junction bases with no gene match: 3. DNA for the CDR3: TGCAGTGCGCGGACTAGCGACTACAATGAGCAGTTCTTC. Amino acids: CSARTSDYNEQFF.

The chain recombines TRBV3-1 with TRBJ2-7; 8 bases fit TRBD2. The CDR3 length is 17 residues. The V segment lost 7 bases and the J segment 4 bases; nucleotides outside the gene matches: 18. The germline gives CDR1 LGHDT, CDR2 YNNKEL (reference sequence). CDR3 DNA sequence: TGTGCCAGCACTAAAGGACACCTCGGGGGGGCGCTTTACGAGCAGTACTTC. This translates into CASTKGHLGGALYEQYF.

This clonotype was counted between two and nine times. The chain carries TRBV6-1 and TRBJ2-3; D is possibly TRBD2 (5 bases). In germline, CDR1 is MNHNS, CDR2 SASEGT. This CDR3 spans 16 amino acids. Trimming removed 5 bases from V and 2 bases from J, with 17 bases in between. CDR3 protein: CASSPSPDSDTDTQYF. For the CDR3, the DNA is TGTGCCAGCAGTCCCTCCCCGGACTCGGACACAGATACGCAGTATTTT.

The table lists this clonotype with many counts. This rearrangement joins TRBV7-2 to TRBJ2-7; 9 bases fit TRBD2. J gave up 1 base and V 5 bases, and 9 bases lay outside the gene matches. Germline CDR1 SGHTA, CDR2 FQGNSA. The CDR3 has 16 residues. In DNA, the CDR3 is TGTGCCAGCAGCCGCTTACTAGCGGGCGCTTCCTACGAGCAGTACTTC. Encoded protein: CASSRLLAGASYEQYF.

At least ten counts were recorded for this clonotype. The CDR3 DNA sequence: TGTGCCTGGGCGGGACAAGTTAATGAAAAACTGTTTTTT. It encodes CAWAGQVNEKLFF. The chain links TRBV30 to TRBJ1-4; D may be TRBD1 (6 bases). The germline CDR1 and CDR2 sequences are GTSNPN and SVGIG (reference sequence). Trimming stripped 5 bases from V and 4 bases from J, with 11 bases between. This CDR3 contains 13 residues.

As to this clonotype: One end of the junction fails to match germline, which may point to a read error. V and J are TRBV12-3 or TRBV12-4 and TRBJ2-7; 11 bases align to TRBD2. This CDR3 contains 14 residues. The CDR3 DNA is TGTGCCAGCAGGTTAGCGGGAGGGCCACCCGAGCAGTACTTC. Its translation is CASRLAGGPPEQYF.

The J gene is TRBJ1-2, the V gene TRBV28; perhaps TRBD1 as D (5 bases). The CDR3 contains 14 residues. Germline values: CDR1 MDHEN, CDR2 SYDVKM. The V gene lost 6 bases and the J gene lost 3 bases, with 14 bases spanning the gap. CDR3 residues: CASSNTLGDYGYTF. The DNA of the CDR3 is TGTGCCAGCAGCAATACCCTGGGGGACTATGGCTACACCTTC.

The CDR3 nucleotides are TGTGCCAGCTTCCGGGACAGTACCTACGAGCAGTACTTC. As protein: CASFRDSTYEQYF. The chain couples TRBV5-5 to TRBJ2-7, with 7 bases lining up with TRBD1. The CDR3 contains 13 residues. Germline V gives CDR1 SGHKS, CDR2 YYEKEE (reference sequence). Germline trimming cut 7 bases from V and 2 bases from J; bases unmatched to any gene: 6.

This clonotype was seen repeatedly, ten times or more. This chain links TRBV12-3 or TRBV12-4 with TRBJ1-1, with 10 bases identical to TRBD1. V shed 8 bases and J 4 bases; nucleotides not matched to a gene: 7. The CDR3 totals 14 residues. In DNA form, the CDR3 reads TGTGCCAGCGTTCCGGGACAGGGGTTCACTGAAGCTTTCTTT. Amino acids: CASVPGQGFTEAFF.

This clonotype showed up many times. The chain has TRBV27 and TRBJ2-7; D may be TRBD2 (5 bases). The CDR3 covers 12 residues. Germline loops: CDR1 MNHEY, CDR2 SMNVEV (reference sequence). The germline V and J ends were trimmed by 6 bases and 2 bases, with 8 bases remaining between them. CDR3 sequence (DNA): TGTGCCAGCAGGGACTCGGCCTACGAGCAGTACTTC. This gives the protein CASRDSAYEQYF.

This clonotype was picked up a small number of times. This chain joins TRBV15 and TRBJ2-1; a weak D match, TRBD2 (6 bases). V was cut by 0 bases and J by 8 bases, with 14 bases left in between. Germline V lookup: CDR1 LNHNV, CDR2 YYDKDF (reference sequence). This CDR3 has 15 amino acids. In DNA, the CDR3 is TGTGCCACCAGCAGAGAGGGGAGACTAGAAGATGAGCAGTTCTTC. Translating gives CATSREGRLEDEQFF.

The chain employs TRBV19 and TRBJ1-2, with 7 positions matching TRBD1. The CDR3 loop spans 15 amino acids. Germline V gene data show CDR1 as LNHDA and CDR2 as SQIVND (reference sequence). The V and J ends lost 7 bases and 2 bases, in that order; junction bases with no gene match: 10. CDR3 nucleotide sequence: TGTGCCAGTACCATGGGGCAGGGGGGGAACTATGGCTACACCTTC. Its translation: CASTMGQGGNYGYTF.

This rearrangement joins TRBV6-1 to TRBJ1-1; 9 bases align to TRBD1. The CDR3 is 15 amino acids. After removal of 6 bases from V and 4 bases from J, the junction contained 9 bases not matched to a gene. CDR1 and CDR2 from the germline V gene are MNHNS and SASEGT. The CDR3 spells CASSPHRGPGTEAFF. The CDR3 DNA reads TGTGCCAGCAGCCCACACAGGGGGCCGGGCACTGAAGCTTTCTTT.

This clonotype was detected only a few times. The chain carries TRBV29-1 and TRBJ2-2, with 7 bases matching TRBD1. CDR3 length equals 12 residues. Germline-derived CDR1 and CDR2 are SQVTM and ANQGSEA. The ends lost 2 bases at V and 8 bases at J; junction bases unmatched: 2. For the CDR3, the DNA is TGCAGCGTTGAAAGGGGGCGAGGGGAGCTGTTTTTT. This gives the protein CSVERGRGELFF.

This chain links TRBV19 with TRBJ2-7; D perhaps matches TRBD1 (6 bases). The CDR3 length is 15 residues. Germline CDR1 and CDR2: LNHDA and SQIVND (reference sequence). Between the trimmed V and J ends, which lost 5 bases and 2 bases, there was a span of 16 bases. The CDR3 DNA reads TGTGCCAGTAGTTTCACCGGGACACCTACCTACGAGCAGTACTTC. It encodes CASSFTGTPTYEQYF.

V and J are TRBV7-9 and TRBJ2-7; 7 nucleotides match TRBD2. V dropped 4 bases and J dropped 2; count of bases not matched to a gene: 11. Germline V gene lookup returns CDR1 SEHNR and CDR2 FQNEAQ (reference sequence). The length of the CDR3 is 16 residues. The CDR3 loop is CASSSHLLGGAYEQYF. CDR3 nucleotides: TGTGCCAGCAGCTCCCACCTATTGGGAGGGGCCTACGAGCAGTACTTC.

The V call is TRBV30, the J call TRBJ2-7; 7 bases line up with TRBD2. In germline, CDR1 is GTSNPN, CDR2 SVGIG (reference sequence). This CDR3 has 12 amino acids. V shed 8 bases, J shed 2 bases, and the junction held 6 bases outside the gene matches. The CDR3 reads CARGVGAYEQYF. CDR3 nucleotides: TGTGCCCGGGGGGTAGGCGCCTACGAGCAGTACTTC.

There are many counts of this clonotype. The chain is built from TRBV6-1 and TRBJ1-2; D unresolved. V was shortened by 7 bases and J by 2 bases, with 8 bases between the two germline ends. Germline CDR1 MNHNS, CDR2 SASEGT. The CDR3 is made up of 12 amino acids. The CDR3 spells CASKDANYGYTF. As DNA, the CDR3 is TGTGCCAGCAAAGACGCCAACTATGGCTACACCTTC.

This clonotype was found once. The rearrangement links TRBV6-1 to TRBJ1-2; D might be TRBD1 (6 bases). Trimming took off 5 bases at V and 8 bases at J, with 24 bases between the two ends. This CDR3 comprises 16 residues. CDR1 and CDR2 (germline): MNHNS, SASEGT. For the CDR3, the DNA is TGTGCCAGCAGTCCAAAGGGGGGGGGCGCGAGAGGAGGCTACACCTTC. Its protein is CASSPKGGGARGGYTF.

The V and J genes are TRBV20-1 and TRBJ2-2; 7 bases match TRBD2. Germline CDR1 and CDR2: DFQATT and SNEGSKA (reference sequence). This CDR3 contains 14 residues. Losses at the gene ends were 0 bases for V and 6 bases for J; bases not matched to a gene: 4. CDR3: CSARDPRGAGELFF. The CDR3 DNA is TGCAGTGCTAGAGATCCCCGGGGGGCCGGGGAGCTGTTTTTT.